The clone carrying this TCR beta chain was seen many times. Its target is not known. This record belongs to a study of T-cell reconstitution after alpha-beta-depleted transplantation in children. Broader study findings: The study traced high day-60 TCRbeta diversity in some patients to surviving recipient T cells and thymic progenitors. When one year had passed after transplant, most T-cell counts and diversity came from newly produced T cells. Roughly two months post-transplant, alpha-beta T cells reportedly originated from several hundred graft clones that had expanded.

The germline V gene has CDR1 DFQATT and CDR2 SNEGSKA (reference sequence). The V and J ends lost 3 bases and 1 base, in that order; junction bases with no gene match: 8. The CDR3 is 15 amino acids. Unique molecular identifiers were incorporated into the prepared TCRbeta library. TCRdb processed the PCR reads anew with MiXCR; each CDR3 protein has one entry. This table has 40,000 to 55,000 distinct CDR3 sequences, around 5.9% appearing once. The material was PBMCs, mostly from graft donor cells, obtained 60 days after TCRalphabeta/CD19-depleted stem cell transplant. The source of this sequence is a female patient aged 2-9 years who had a stem cell transplant for aplastic anemia, so the T cells may come from the graft donor. The chain employs TRBV20-1 and TRBJ1-1; 7 positions agree with TRBD1. CDR3 nucleotide sequence: TGCAGTGCTAGCGGTACAGGGGCTCCGAACACTGAAGCTTTCTTT. Translation gives CSASGTGAPNTEAFF.